Following are 7 T cell receptor beta chains from one sample sequenced in a study of CD8 T cells in ankylosing spondylitis. MiXCR, applied by TCRdb to the 5' RACE reads, yields one record per CDR3 protein. The table shows about 130,000 distinct CDR3 sequences, with roughly 6.6% occurring only once. Sequenced sample: blood, either unsorted or a sorted T cell fraction (not recorded which). These receptors came from a female donor with ankylosing spondylitis or in good health (not recorded which).

This clonotype has a count of ten or more. The rearrangement links TRBV6-5 to TRBJ2-7; D unclear. The germline V and J ends were trimmed by 0 bases and 5 bases, with 8 bases remaining between them. Germline values: CDR1 MNHEY, CDR2 SVGAGI. This CDR3 has 13 amino acids. The CDR3 DNA sequence: TGTGCCAGCAGTTACTCTATCCGGGACGAGCAGTACTTC. Translating gives CASSYSIRDEQYF.

This clonotype was counted ten times or more. The chain links TRBV12-3 or TRBV12-4 to TRBJ2-3; 9 bases agree with TRBD1. CDR3 length: 16 residues. The V and J ends lost 4 bases and 4 bases, in that order; junction bases with no gene match: 9. The CDR3 sequence is CASSSTSGQGPDTQYF. In nucleotides, the CDR3 is TGTGCCAGCAGTTCTACCTCGGGACAGGGACCAGATACGCAGTATTTT.

The chain joins TRBV19 to TRBJ1-1; D uncertain. The germline gives CDR1 LNHDA, CDR2 SQIVND (reference sequence). The CDR3 spans 14 residues. The ends were cut back, 3 bases at V and 4 bases at J, with 12 bases in the middle. The CDR3 nucleotides are TGTGCCAGTAGTATTGGGTTCGATGGCACTGAAGCTTTCTTT. Translated: CASSIGFDGTEAFF.

A few counts support this clonotype. V is TRBV18 and J is TRBJ2-2; 8 nucleotides agree with TRBD1. CDR1 and CDR2 (germline): KGHSH, LQKENI. The length of the CDR3 is 16 residues. J lost 5 bases, V lost 3 bases, and 8 bases had no gene match. The CDR3 DNA reads TGTGCCAGCTCACCCCCTGGACAGGGAGGAACCGGGGAGCTGTTTTTT. This gives the protein CASSPPGQGGTGELFF.

In its sample, this clonotype was seen many times. The chain has TRBV20-1 and TRBJ1-5; D call uncertain. The CDR3 sequence is 14 residues long. The germline gives CDR1 DFQATT, CDR2 SNEGSKA (reference sequence). The germline V and J ends were trimmed by 2 bases and 2 bases, with 10 bases remaining between them. The CDR3 coding sequence is TGCAGTGCTAGACGGAACGGACGCAATCAGCCCCAGCATTTT. It encodes CSARRNGRNQPQHF.

The sample holds many counts of this clonotype. V gene TRBV7-8 combines with J gene TRBJ2-7; possibly TRBD1 for D (6 bases). The length of the CDR3 is 14 residues. V lost 5 bases to trimming and J lost 0 bases, with 11 bases between them. Germline V gene data show CDR1 as SGHVS and CDR2 as FQNEAQ. The CDR3 loop reads CASSPDSSSYEQYF. The CDR3 coding sequence is TGTGCCAGCAGCCCGGACAGCAGCTCCTACGAGCAGTACTTC. Variable domain in full (rest from reference TRBV7-8 and TRBJ2-7): GAGVSQSPRYKVAKRGQDVALRCDPISGHVSLFWYQQALGQGPEFLTYFQNEAQLDKSGLPSDRFFAERPEGSVSTLKIQRTQQEDSAVYLCASSPDSSSYEQYFGPGTRLTVT.

This clonotype was found many times. The chain uses TRBV3-1 and TRBJ2-1; 13 bases line up with TRBD2. Per germline, CDR1 LGHDT and CDR2 YNNKEL (reference sequence). J was trimmed by 12 bases and V by 0 bases; bases with no gene match: 5. CDR3 length: 15 amino acids. The CDR3: CASSQDTSGGALQFF. The CDR3 DNA follows: TGTGCCAGCAGCCAAGATACTAGCGGGGGGGCCTTGCAGTTCTTC.